The 29 T cell receptor beta chains below come from one sample, sequenced in a study of CD8 T cells in Susac syndrome. Reverse transcription of about 0.5 to 1 ug RNA used random hexamers. TCRdb independently ran MiXCR on the immunoSEQ multiplex PCR reads; one entry per CDR3 protein. The sample lists about 300,000 distinct CDR3 sequences, approximately 85% occurring once. Sequenced: CD8+ T cells from PBMCs. The receptors derive from a human donor with multiple sclerosis.

V and J are TRBV4-1 and TRBJ2-1; D might be TRBD2 (5 bases). V was trimmed by 4 bases and J by 1 base, leaving 14 bases between them. This CDR3 region has 16 residues. Germline-derived CDR1 and CDR2 are MGHRA and YSYEKL. CDR3 coding DNA: TGCGCCAGCAGCCTCCAAAGCGGCTGGTCCTACAATGAGCAGTTCTTC. It specifies CASSLQSGWSYNEQFF.

The V call is TRBV20-1, the J call TRBJ2-1; D unresolved. Deletions cut 2 bases from V and 0 bases from J, with 17 bases between. CDR3 length: 17 residues. Germline V gene sequence: CDR1 DFQATT, CDR2 SNEGSKA (reference sequence). For the CDR3, the DNA is TGCAGTGCTAGATCCTCGGAGACTTTTAGCTCCTACAATGAGCAGTTCTTC. As protein: CSARSSETFSSYNEQFF.

This sequence joins TRBV28 and TRBJ1-2; 9 positions agree with TRBD1. CDR1 is MDHEN, CDR2 SYDVKM, per germline. Trimming cost V 0 bases and J 3 bases; bases outside gene matches: 5. The CDR3 spans 16 residues. The DNA for the CDR3 is TGTGCCAGCAGTTTATGGGGGACAGGGAGGGACTATGGCTACACCTTC. The encoded protein is CASSLWGTGRDYGYTF.

The V call is TRBV27, the J call TRBJ2-1; 8 positions match TRBD2. The CDR3 is 15 amino acids. After removal of 2 bases from V and 7 bases from J, the junction contained 7 bases not matched to a gene. Germline assignment: CDR1 MNHEY and CDR2 SMNVEV (reference sequence). CDR3 nucleotide sequence: TGTGCCAGCAGTTTAAACGGGAGGGCCGGGAATGAGCAGTTCTTC. Protein sequence: CASSLNGRAGNEQFF.

V gene TRBV7-2 combines with J gene TRBJ1-1, with 7 nucleotides matching TRBD1. This CDR3 spans 14 amino acids. Trimming at V came to 1 base and at J to 5 bases, leaving 4 bases not matched to a gene. Germline lookup yields CDR1 SGHTA and CDR2 FQGNSA. The CDR3 here is CASSLGGGLTEAFF. CDR3 DNA: TGTGCCAGCAGCTTAGGAGGGGGCCTAACTGAAGCTTTCTTT.

This sequence joins TRBV27 and TRBJ2-1, with 7 nucleotides matching TRBD2. Per germline, CDR1 MNHEY and CDR2 SMNVEV (reference sequence). The CDR3 contains 16 residues. V lost 1 base and J lost 2; bases outside the gene matches: 5. Here the CDR3 reads CASSLLGGPTYNEQFF. The CDR3 nucleotides read TGTGCCAGCAGTTTATTGGGAGGGCCTACCTACAATGAGCAGTTCTTC.

The chain uses TRBV5-6 and TRBJ2-2; D is unresolved. The germline V and J ends were trimmed by 0 bases and 6 bases, with 9 bases remaining between them. The CDR3 is 14 amino acids. Germline V lookup: CDR1 SGHDT, CDR2 YYEEEE. CDR3 bases: TGTGCCAGCAGCTTGGAATTGGTCTCCGGGGAGCTGTTTTTT. Amino acid sequence: CASSLELVSGELFF.

The V call is TRBV28, the J call TRBJ1-2; D not resolved. The V end lost 1 base, the J end lost 4 bases, and 13 bases lay between the germline ends. The CDR3 runs to 15 residues. Germline V gene data show CDR1 as MDHEN and CDR2 as SYDVKM. CDR3 sequence: CASSLFVFLPYGYTF. CDR3 sequence (DNA): TGTGCCAGCAGTTTATTTGTTTTCCTGCCCTATGGCTACACCTTC.

This chain connects TRBV4-3 to TRBJ2-6; D possibly uses TRBD1 or TRBD2 (5 bases each). Germline-derived CDR1 and CDR2 are LGHNA and YSLEER. V lost 1 base, J lost 2 bases, and 9 bases lay in between. The CDR3 is 16 residues long. DNA of the CDR3: TGCGCCAGCAGCCAAGGAGGGACGGCTGGGGCCAACGTCCTGACTTTC. Its protein product is CASSQGGTAGANVLTF.

The CDR3 sequence: CASSQVPHEQFF. The CDR3 region has the DNA TGTGCCAGCAGCCAAGTCCCCCATGAGCAGTTCTTC. V and J are TRBV3-1 and TRBJ2-1, with D uncertain. Germline CDR1 and CDR2: LGHDT and YNNKEL (reference sequence). V was shortened by 1 base and J by 8 bases, with 6 bases between the two germline ends. The CDR3 is 12 amino acids.

The chain employs TRBV29-1 and TRBJ1-2, with no clear D. CDR3 size: 17 residues. V lost 2 bases and J 4 bases, leaving 23 bases between the germline ends. Germline CDR1 reads SQVTM; CDR2 reads ANQGSEA. This CDR3 reads CSVESRETYQLVYGYTF. The CDR3 DNA reads as TGCAGCGTTGAATCCCGGGAGACCTACCAGCTGGTCTATGGCTACACCTTC.

V gene TRBV7-3 combines with J gene TRBJ2-3, with 8 bases identical to TRBD1. Germline CDR1 reads SGHTA; CDR2 reads FQGTGA. The CDR3 runs to 15 residues. With 1 base clipped from V and 4 bases from J, the junction kept 4 bases outside the gene matches. CDR3 DNA sequence: TGTGCCAGCAGCTTAATCCAGGGGGCCTCAGATACGCAGTATTTT. Its translation: CASSLIQGASDTQYF.

The genes are TRBV15 and TRBJ1-2, with 11 bases identical to TRBD1. V gave up 3 bases and J gave up 7 bases; unmatched junction bases: 7. The CDR3 length is 15 residues. CDR1 is LNHNV and CDR2 is YYDKDF in the germline V gene (reference sequence). The CDR3 bases are TGTGCCACCAGCAGGGACCCCGGGACAGGGGGTGGCTACACCTTC. It yields the protein CATSRDPGTGGGYTF.

The V gene is TRBV5-1, the J gene TRBJ2-1; 8 nucleotides align to TRBD2. The CDR3 has 15 residues. CDR1 is SGHRS, CDR2 YFSETQ, per germline. Unmatched junction bases numbered 8, after V lost 4 bases and J lost 5 bases. This CDR3 is CASSPESSGNNEQFF. The CDR3 coding sequence is TGCGCCAGCAGCCCCGAGAGTAGCGGGAACAATGAGCAGTTCTTC.

This chain links TRBV7-6 with TRBJ2-1; 10 bases align to TRBD2. CDR3 length: 15 amino acids. CDR1 is SGHVS and CDR2 is FNYEAQ in the germline V gene. V was clipped by 4 bases and J by 8 bases; unmatched bases: 8. The CDR3: CASSSLAGLLDEQFF. The CDR3 DNA reads as TGTGCCAGCAGCTCACTAGCGGGACTTCTCGATGAGCAGTTCTTC.

The genes are TRBV7-9 and TRBJ1-1, with 8 bases matching TRBD1. Germline V gene lookup returns CDR1 SEHNR and CDR2 FQNEAQ (reference sequence). V was clipped by 5 bases and J by 7 bases; unmatched bases: 6. CDR3 size: 13 residues. Written as DNA, the CDR3 is TGTGCCAGCAGCCGCGGACAGGGCTTTGAAGCTTTCTTT. It encodes CASSRGQGFEAFF.

This chain joins TRBV14 and TRBJ2-7; 13 bases line up with TRBD2. J gave up 6 bases and V 4 bases, and 6 bases lay outside the gene matches. This CDR3 is built from 15 residues. Germline V gives CDR1 SGHDN, CDR2 FVKESK. This chain's CDR3 is CASSPGLAGLLEQYF. CDR3 in DNA: TGTGCCAGCAGCCCGGGACTAGCGGGACTGCTCGAGCAGTACTTC.

This sequence joins TRBV9 and TRBJ1-2; 12 nucleotides line up with TRBD1. The CDR3 covers 18 residues. Germline CDR1 is SGDLS and CDR2 is YYNGEE. Trimming took 0 bases from V and 4 from J; bases not matched to a gene: 10. Here the CDR3 reads CASSVGGGQGALGYGYTF. The CDR3, as DNA: TGTGCCAGCAGCGTAGGCGGGGGACAGGGGGCTCTGGGCTATGGCTACACCTTC.

The chain combines TRBV7-9 with TRBJ2-7; no firm D call. This CDR3 contains 13 residues. Germline CDR1 is SEHNR and CDR2 is FQNEAQ (reference sequence). The V and J ends lost 2 bases and 4 bases respectively, with 9 bases between them. The CDR3 spells CASSLQAAYEQYF. CDR3 DNA: TGTGCCAGCAGCTTACAGGCGGCATACGAGCAGTACTTC.

The chain links TRBV12-3 or TRBV12-4 to TRBJ1-1, with 7 bases that match TRBD1. Unmatched junction bases numbered 11, after V lost 6 bases and J lost 7 bases. CDR3 length equals 14 residues. CDR3 sequence: CASSPAPGQFEAFF. For the CDR3, the DNA is TGTGCCAGCAGCCCCGCACCGGGACAGTTTGAAGCTTTCTTT.

This clonotype appeared a single time. This sequence joins TRBV12-3 or TRBV12-4 and TRBJ1-1; TRBD1 might be the D (6 bases). V dropped 7 bases and J dropped 6 bases, with 12 bases sitting between them. CDR3 size: 12 residues. This chain's CDR3 is CASNQGTAEAFF. The CDR3 nucleotides read TGTGCCAGCAACCAGGGGACCGCTGAAGCTTTCTTT.

This sequence joins TRBV30 and TRBJ2-1; D ambiguous. V lost 3 bases and J 4 bases, leaving 10 bases between the germline ends. CDR3 size: 13 residues. The germline V gene encodes CDR1 GTSNPN and CDR2 SVGIG (reference sequence). The CDR3 protein is CAWRLPLYNEQFF. CDR3 DNA sequence: TGTGCCTGGAGACTTCCTCTGTACAATGAGCAGTTCTTC.

This rearrangement joins TRBV12-3 or TRBV12-4 to TRBJ2-2; D is uncertain. The CDR3 has 12 residues. Deletions cut 3 bases from V and 6 bases from J, with 5 bases between. The CDR3 DNA is TGTGCCAGCAGTTTTTGGGCCGGGGAGCTGTTTTTT. It encodes CASSFWAGELFF.

V gene TRBV25-1 combines with J gene TRBJ2-5; D may be TRBD1 (5 bases). The CDR3 is 14 amino acids. V lost 1 base and J 3 bases, leaving 9 bases between the germline ends. The germline CDR1 and CDR2 sequences are MGHDK and SYGVNS. The CDR3 bases are TGTGCCAGCAGTGAATCGGCAGGGAAAGAGACCCAGTACTTC. Amino acids: CASSESAGKETQYF.

The gene calls are TRBV12-3 or TRBV12-4 and TRBJ2-1; D tentatively reads TRBD1 or TRBD2 (5 bases each). The V gene lost 6 bases and the J gene lost 7 bases, with 10 bases spanning the gap. The CDR3 is made up of 12 amino acids. DNA for the CDR3: TGTGCCAGCAGAATGGGACGAAATGAGCAGTTCTTC. Protein product: CASRMGRNEQFF.

The chain links TRBV27 to TRBJ2-1, with 9 bases lining up with TRBD1. The CDR3 loop spans 17 amino acids. V shed 4 bases, J shed 5 bases, and the junction held 12 bases outside the gene matches. Germline CDR1 MNHEY, CDR2 SMNVEV (reference sequence). DNA of the CDR3: TGTGCCAGCAGTTCAAATCCGGGACAGGGCGTCAACAATGAGCAGTTCTTC. Translation gives CASSSNPGQGVNNEQFF.

The V and J genes are TRBV7-2 and TRBJ2-1; TRBD2 matches 10 bases. Germline trimming cut 1 base from V and 7 bases from J; bases unmatched to any gene: 10. Germline loops: CDR1 SGHTA, CDR2 FQGNSA. This CDR3 is built from 17 residues. The CDR3, as DNA: TGTGCCAGCAGCTTAGTCCCCAGCGGGAGGGCCTTTAATGAGCAGTTCTTC. This encodes CASSLVPSGRAFNEQFF.

The chain recombines TRBV29-1 with TRBJ2-1, with D hard to call. CDR3 size: 11 residues. V was cut by 0 bases and J by 10 bases, with 7 bases left in between. The V gene's germline CDR1 is SQVTM and CDR2 ANQGSEA. The CDR3 reads CSVEDGPEQFF. The CDR3, as DNA: TGCAGCGTTGAAGACGGGCCCGAGCAGTTCTTC.

The rearrangement links TRBV6-5 to TRBJ1-6; no clear D. V was shortened by 0 bases and J by 7 bases, with 10 bases between the two germline ends. Germline lookup yields CDR1 MNHEY and CDR2 SVGAGI. This CDR3 region has 15 residues. CDR3 DNA sequence: TGTGCCAGCAGTTACTCGGAACGGGAGAATTCACCCCTCCACTTT. Protein: CASSYSERENSPLHF.